This T cell receptor beta chain was recorded in a study of cytomegalovirus exposure and HLA in healthy donors. Trimming took 3 bases from V and 3 from J, leaving 5 bases between them. There are 12 residues in the CDR3. Per germline, CDR1 ENHRY and CDR2 SYGVKD. PCR primers comprised 60 Vbeta and 13 Jbeta primers. Generated by immunoSEQ multiplex PCR, the TCRdb table keeps only in-frame clones and is missing some. The repertoire holds approximately 81,000 clones, with approximately 74% as singletons. Findings and caveats of the study: Across HLA loci, a later analysis found differing TCR association rates, with DRB1 most and HLA-C fewest. Later genetic work tied a missense DCLRE1C variant to beta-chain V and J trimming.

About this clone itself: Antigen specificity is unknown.

The sample consisted of PBMCs. The TCR comes from a man between 35 and 55 years old in good health and CMV-seropositive. The chain employs TRBV10-3 and TRBJ2-5, with D hard to call. CDR3 protein: CAISESKETQYF. CDR3 DNA sequence: TGTGCCATCAGTGAATCAAAAGAGACCCAGTACTTC.